This record covers a single TCR beta chain. This clonotype was counted at least ten times. No cognate antigen has been identified for it. Within one base of it there is no much larger clone, and no base qualities were kept. To demonstrate the VDJtools post-analysis software, the study profiled TCR beta repertoires from the peripheral blood of about 13 young patients with multiple sclerosis. Multiple sclerosis patients were children and adolescents aged roughly 6 to 17 years. Library preparation was by PCR. Data came from an Illumina HiSeq 2500. Unique molecular identifiers were incorporated into TCR beta cDNA libraries to reduce PCR and sequencing biases. Every 1 to 10 million input T cells yielded about 500,000 cDNA molecules, meaning each molecule approximated one T cell. Patient libraries were prepared and sequenced with the same protocol used for the earlier healthy control dataset. Samples belonging to the same batch were prepared together, multiplexed and sequenced on a shared HiSeq lane. The authors' pipeline ran thus. MIGEC handled the raw barcoded reads, throwing out single-read molecular identifier groups before consensus assembly and CDR3 extraction. Clonotype tables were post-analysed with VDJtools, and diversity was normalized by down-sampling all datasets to the smallest sample size. Repertoire overlap clustering matched CDR3 amino acid but not nucleotide sequences to correct batch-related cross-sample contamination. Using fastp at Q25 and MiXCR, TCRdb reprocessed the public reads and kept productive beta chains. For every CDR3 protein sequence, its rows merge into one entry that carries the most common genes and DNA. TCRdb's processing, not the study's, gives the V and J calls here. Recorded for this sample are approximately 160,000 distinct CDR3 sequences; over 25% of them occurred a single time. The top ten clones comprise about 1.4% of the sample.

These data come from a study of post-analysis software for immune sequencing data (dated by TCRdb to about 2015). Study-level background: The recorded disease courses included relapsing-remitting, secondary progressive and progressive-relapsing multiple sclerosis, and some patients had no subtype annotation. The multiple sclerosis patient repertoires were compared with around ten previously published healthy control repertoires from donors aged about 6 to 26 years. A subset of samples was prepared in parallel using single-end sample barcoding, then pooled and co-amplified after Illumina adapter ligation. Broad study findings and their caveats: Roughly 5 TRBV segments, including TRBV5-6, TRBV5-1 and TRBV20-1, were significantly more frequent in patients than controls. Significantly lower normalized Chao1 diversity was found in multiple sclerosis patients than in controls, suggesting substantial peripheral T-cell clonal expansion. Direct clustering with F measure revealed strong co-clustering of samples prepared in the same batch, which led to a batch-effect correction. The control group was slightly older than the multiple sclerosis patient group.

From the cysteine through the phenylalanine, the CDR3 covers 16 amino acids. The only DNA kept is the CDR3, 48 bases in frame from the first base. As encoded in the germline V gene, CDR1 is SGHTA while CDR2 is FQGNSA. Relative to germline, V is 5 bases shorter and J is 5 bases shorter, with 21 bases between their ends. This TCR came from a girl between 5 and 17 years old with multiple sclerosis. The chain was built from TRBV7-2 and TRBJ2-5, and TRBD2 may be the D gene, going by 6 matching bases. The sample was blood. The CDR3 protein is CASSLLGGGVRETQYF. The DNA is as follows: TGTGCCAGCAGCCTCCTTGGGGGAGGCGTTCGCGAGACCCAGTACTTC.